The 21 T cell receptor beta chains reported below all come from one sample, sequenced in a study of identical twins. TCRdb fed the 5' RACE reads into MiXCR, producing one record per CDR3 protein. The top ten hold approximately 0.98% of the sample, which has 400,000 to 500,000 distinct CDR3 sequences, approximately 14% seen once. In addition, the sample was reused for a study of yellow fever vaccine responses in identical twins.

Material: CD4+ T cells sorted from blood. The source of these receptors is a woman between 18 and 29 years old in good health.

Only a few counts were recorded for this clonotype. V is TRBV18 and J is TRBJ2-2; D remains ambiguous. The V end was cut by 0 bases, the J end by 6 bases, with 11 bases between. This CDR3 is built from 15 residues. Germline V gene lookup returns CDR1 KGHSH and CDR2 LQKENI. The CDR3 sequence: CASSPPKAESGELFF. CDR3 in DNA: TGTGCCAGCTCACCACCGAAGGCTGAGTCCGGGGAGCTGTTTTTT.

This clonotype was detected a few times. J is TRBJ2-3 and V is TRBV3-1; D may correspond to TRBD1 or TRBD2 (5 bases each). V lost 2 bases and J lost 2, with 11 bases in between. CDR3 size: 15 residues. CDR1 LGHDT and CDR2 YNNKEL come from the germline V gene (reference sequence). CDR3 DNA: TGTGCCAGCAGCCAATCCGGGACCAACACAGATACGCAGTATTTT. Translation: CASSQSGTNTDTQYF.

This clonotype was seen a few times. Germline is not matched at one junction end, which may reflect a read error. The CDR3, as DNA: TGTGCCAGCAGCTTACCCAGGGAGAGCCAGTACTTC. It specifies CASSLPRESQYF. The chain combines TRBV7-2 with TRBJ2-5; D could derive from TRBD1 or TRBD2 (5 bases each). CDR1 is SGHTA and CDR2 is FQGNSA in the germline V gene. This CDR3 is 12 amino acids long.

This clonotype was recorded a few times. The chain employs TRBV9 and TRBJ2-3; tentatively, D is TRBD1 or TRBD2 (5 bases each). V lost 3 bases and J lost 1, with 15 bases in between. Germline loops: CDR1 SGDLS, CDR2 YYNGEE. The CDR3 runs to 16 residues. CDR3 region: CASSDVTGRRTDTQYF. CDR3 sequence (DNA): TGTGCCAGCAGCGACGTTACGGGACGTCGCACAGATACGCAGTATTTT.

V and J are TRBV5-4 and TRBJ2-1, with TRBD1 matching over 7 bases. Looked up from germline, CDR1 is SGHNT and CDR2 is YYREEE (reference sequence). V dropped 0 bases and J dropped 1; count of bases not matched to a gene: 7. The CDR3 is 17 amino acids. Here the CDR3 reads CASSLAFGTASYNEQFF. CDR3 in DNA: TGTGCCAGCAGCTTGGCCTTTGGGACAGCATCCTACAATGAGCAGTTCTTC.

J is TRBJ2-3 and V is TRBV7-2; 7 bases align to TRBD2. The V gene's germline CDR1 is SGHTA and CDR2 FQGNSA. This CDR3 has 13 amino acids. Unmatched junction bases numbered 6, after V lost 9 bases and J lost 3 bases. The CDR3 reads CASLVGGTDTQYF. DNA of the CDR3: TGTGCCAGTCTCGTGGGAGGGACAGATACGCAGTATTTT.

This clonotype was detected a few times. The CDR3 region has the DNA TGTGCCAGCACGGGCGGAAACATTCAGTACTTC. It codes for CASTGGNIQYF. This sequence joins TRBV6-5 and TRBJ2-4; D gene unclear. Trimming shortened V by 7 bases and J by 6 bases, and 7 bases separated the two germline ends. The CDR3 is 11 amino acids. Germline loops: CDR1 MNHEY, CDR2 SVGAGI.

The chain uses TRBV28 and TRBJ2-7; TRBD2 might be the D (6 bases). The germline CDR1 and CDR2 sequences are MDHEN and SYDVKM. The V end lost 5 bases, the J end lost 5 bases, and 19 bases lay between the germline ends. There are 15 residues in the CDR3. CDR3 residues: CASSTPGLSIHEQYF. The CDR3 region has the DNA TGTGCCAGCAGTACACCGGGACTTTCAATCCACGAGCAGTACTTC.

This clonotype was detected a few times. This chain joins TRBV12-3 or TRBV12-4 and TRBJ2-5; 11 nucleotides match TRBD2. The CDR3 length is 18 residues. The junction had 11 bases not matched to a gene; V was cut back by 3 bases and J by 2 bases. CDR3 DNA sequence: TGTGCCAGCAGTTTTATGTTAGCGGGGGGGCCGGGACAAGAGACCCAGTACTTC. It is translated as CASSFMLAGGPGQETQYF.

This clonotype came up a few times. The rearrangement joins TRBV15 to TRBJ2-2; either TRBD1 or TRBD2 may fit D (5 bases each). Trimming pared 6 bases from V and 6 bases from J, leaving 8 bases between. Germline V lookup: CDR1 LNHNV, CDR2 YYDKDF (reference sequence). The CDR3 totals 12 residues. CDR3 nucleotides: TGTGCCACCAGTCGGGGACCCGGGGAGCTGTTTTTT. It encodes CATSRGPGELFF.

J is TRBJ1-1 and V is TRBV28, with 7 bases that match TRBD1. Trimming at V came to 7 bases and at J to 1 base, leaving 6 bases not matched to a gene. CDR1 and CDR2 from the germline V gene are MDHEN and SYDVKM. CDR3 length equals 14 residues. The CDR3 reads CASTWGQTNTEAFF. CDR3 nucleotide sequence: TGTGCCAGCACCTGGGGACAGACGAACACTGAAGCTTTCTTT.

V is TRBV7-9 and J is TRBJ2-1; 8 bases are shared with TRBD1. V trimming: 8 bases; J trimming: 4 bases; junction bases outside the gene matches: 16. The CDR3 covers 17 residues. Germline loops: CDR1 SEHNR, CDR2 FQNEAQ (reference sequence). CDR3 sequence reads: CASVIYLQGAVYNEQFF. The CDR3 bases are TGTGCCAGCGTGATCTACCTGCAGGGGGCGGTTTACAATGAGCAGTTCTTC.

This clonotype was seen only a few times. This chain links TRBV24-1 with TRBJ2-7; D might be TRBD2 (6 bases). Germline V gene lookup returns CDR1 KGHDR and CDR2 SFDVKD. Trimming shortened V by 4 bases and J by 6 bases, and 18 bases separated the two germline ends. The CDR3 length is 15 residues. The CDR3 loop reads CATSDPRGGGFEQYF. The CDR3 DNA sequence: TGTGCCACCAGTGACCCCCGGGGTGGAGGGTTCGAGCAGTACTTC.

In this sample, this clonotype turned up a few times. The V and J genes are TRBV7-2 and TRBJ1-1; TRBD1 matches 11 bases. CDR3 length: 15 amino acids. Per the germline V gene, CDR1 is SGHTA and CDR2 is FQGNSA. Losses at the gene ends were 2 bases for V and 3 bases for J; bases not matched to a gene: 2. The CDR3 nucleotides are TGTGCCAGCAGCTTAAGGGACAGGGGGGACACTGAAGCTTTCTTT. This encodes CASSLRDRGDTEAFF. Combining the CDR3 with reference TRBV7-2 and TRBJ1-1 gives the whole variable domain GAGVSQSPSNKVTEKGKDVELRCDPISGHTALYWYRQSLGQGLEFLIYFQGNSAPDKSGLPSDRFSAERTGGSVSTLTIQRTQQEDSAVYLCASSLRDRGDTEAFFGQGTRLTVV.

This clonotype was seen a handful of times. V usage is TRBV7-2 and J usage is TRBJ1-1; the D gene is possibly TRBD1 (5 bases). CDR3 size: 14 residues. Per germline, CDR1 SGHTA and CDR2 FQGNSA. V lost 5 bases, J lost 2 bases, and 12 bases lay in between. The chain's CDR3 is CASSLSTANTEAFF. DNA for the CDR3: TGTGCCAGCAGCCTATCGACAGCTAACACTGAAGCTTTCTTT.

This chain connects TRBV30 to TRBJ1-1; TRBD1 might be the D (5 bases). Germline CDR1 reads GTSNPN; CDR2 reads SVGIG (reference sequence). This CDR3 region has 12 residues. Trimming pared 3 bases from V and 8 bases from J, leaving 13 bases between. CDR3 amino acids: CAWSPGTAEAFF. DNA for the CDR3: TGTGCCTGGAGCCCAGGGACGGCGGAAGCTTTCTTT. Drawing the rest from reference TRBV30 and TRBJ1-1, the complete variable domain is SQTIHQWPATLVQPVGSPLSLECTVEGTSNPNLYWYRQAAGRGLQLLFYSVGIGQISSEVPQNLSASRPQDRQFILSSKKLLLSDSGFYLCAWSPGTAEAFFGQGTRLTVV.

This clonotype was found many times. The chain joins TRBV2 to TRBJ2-3; TRBD2 matches 9 bases. Germline V lookup: CDR1 SNHLY, CDR2 FYNNEI. This CDR3 contains 14 residues. Germline trimming cut 8 bases from V and 6 bases from J; bases unmatched to any gene: 9. The CDR3: CASGQRGAGDTQYF. CDR3 nucleotides: TGTGCCAGCGGCCAGCGGGGGGCGGGGGATACGCAGTATTTT.

The CDR3 DNA is TGCGCCAGCAGCTTGTCAGCGGGGATGGAAGAGACCCAGTACTTC. Protein sequence: CASSLSAGMEETQYF. V and J are TRBV5-1 and TRBJ2-5; TRBD2 matches at 7 bases. This CDR3 region has 15 residues. V was clipped by 1 base and J by 3 bases; unmatched bases: 6. The germline CDR1 and CDR2 sequences are SGHRS and YFSETQ.

The V and J genes are TRBV12-3 or TRBV12-4 and TRBJ2-1; D perhaps matches TRBD1 (7 bases). With 7 bases removed from V and 7 bases from J, the gap between germline ends came to 23 bases. CDR3 size: 16 residues. CDR3 protein: CASTLGTAGLLNEQFF. In DNA form, the CDR3 reads TGTGCCAGCACCCTCGGGACAGCAGGACTACTTAATGAGCAGTTCTTC.

This clonotype was observed at least ten times. This chain uses TRBV4-2 with TRBJ1-2; D uncertain. The CDR3 length is 14 residues. The V end was cut by 4 bases, the J end by 0 bases, with 9 bases between. CDR1 is LGHNA and CDR2 is YNFKEQ in the germline V gene. CDR3 amino acids: CASSPGLTNYGYTF. CDR3 sequence (DNA): TGTGCCAGCAGCCCAGGACTGACTAACTATGGCTACACCTTC.

This clonotype has more than one count but fewer than ten. This rearrangement joins TRBV5-1 to TRBJ2-2, with D possibly TRBD1 on 6 matching bases. Germline V lookup: CDR1 SGHRS, CDR2 YFSETQ. Trimming removed 3 bases from V and 7 bases from J, with 10 bases in between. The CDR3 covers 13 residues. CDR3 nucleotides: TGCGCCAGCAGCTCAGGGGATCACGGGGAGCTGTTTTTT. Its protein is CASSSGDHGELFF.